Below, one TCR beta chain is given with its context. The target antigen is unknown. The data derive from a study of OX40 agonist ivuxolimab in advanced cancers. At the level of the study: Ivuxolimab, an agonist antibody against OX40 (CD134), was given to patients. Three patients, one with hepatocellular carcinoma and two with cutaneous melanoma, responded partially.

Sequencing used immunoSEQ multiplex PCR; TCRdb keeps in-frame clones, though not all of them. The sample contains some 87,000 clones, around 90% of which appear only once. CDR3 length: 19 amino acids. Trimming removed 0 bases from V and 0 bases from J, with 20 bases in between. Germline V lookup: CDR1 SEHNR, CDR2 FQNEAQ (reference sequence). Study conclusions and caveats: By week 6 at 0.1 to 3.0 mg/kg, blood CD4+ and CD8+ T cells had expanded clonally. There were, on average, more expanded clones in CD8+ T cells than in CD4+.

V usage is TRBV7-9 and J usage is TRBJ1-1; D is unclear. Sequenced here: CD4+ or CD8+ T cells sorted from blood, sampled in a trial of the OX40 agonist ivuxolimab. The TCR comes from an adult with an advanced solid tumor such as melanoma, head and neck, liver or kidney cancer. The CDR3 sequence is CASSLARGYWEPLNTEAFF. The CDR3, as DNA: TGTGCCAGCAGCTTAGCGCGGGGATACTGGGAACCCCTGAACACTGAAGCTTTCTTT.